These 16 T cell receptor beta chains share one sample of origin, sequenced in a study of cytotoxic CD8 clonotypes in ibrutinib-treated CLL. Clones were sequenced by immunoSEQ multiplex PCR, and TCRdb holds only the in-frame ones, with some missing. The profile shows around 250,000 clones, less than 75% of them singletons. The sequences come from PBMCs, collected after 24 months of ibrutinib treatment. The receptors were gathered from a human donor with chronic lymphocytic leukemia.

The chain employs TRBV6-5 and TRBJ1-3; D not certain. The germline V gene has CDR1 MNHEY and CDR2 SVGAGI. The V end lost 6 bases, the J end lost 0 bases, and 12 bases lay between the germline ends. The CDR3 is made up of 15 amino acids. The CDR3 is CASSRYKSSGNTIYF. The CDR3 DNA is TGTGCCAGCAGCCGTTATAAGAGCTCTGGAAACACCATATATTTT.

The chain carries TRBV28 and TRBJ1-5; D possibly corresponds to TRBD1 (6 bases). With 7 bases removed from V and 1 base from J, the gap between germline ends came to 14 bases. The CDR3 consists of 15 residues. Germline CDR1 reads MDHEN; CDR2 reads SYDVKM. The CDR3 reads CASIEGGESNQPQHF. CDR3 sequence (DNA): TGTGCCAGCATCGAGGGGGGAGAGAGCAATCAGCCCCAGCATTTT.

The chain couples TRBV30 to TRBJ2-5; D not resolved. The V and J ends lost 1 base and 5 bases respectively, with 8 bases between them. The CDR3 has 12 amino acids. CDR1 is GTSNPN and CDR2 is SVGIG in the germline V gene (reference sequence). This CDR3 reads CAWSGVLETQYF. The CDR3 DNA sequence: TGTGCCTGGAGTGGGGTGTTGGAGACCCAGTACTTC.

This clone was recorded only once. The sample holds other DNA sequences that translate to the same CDR3. This chain uses TRBV20-1 with TRBJ2-3; D gene unclear. The CDR3 is made up of 10 amino acids. V lost 8 bases to trimming and J lost 2 bases, with 5 bases between them. Per the germline V gene, CDR1 is DFQATT and CDR2 is SNEGSKA (reference sequence). The CDR3 here is CSPDTDTQYF. The DNA for the CDR3 is TGCAGTCCGGACACAGATACGCAGTATTTT.

The chain combines TRBV28 with TRBJ2-1; D may be TRBD2 (6 bases). Germline V gene sequence: CDR1 MDHEN, CDR2 SYDVKM. The CDR3 covers 15 residues. With 3 bases removed from V and 0 bases from J, the gap between germline ends came to 9 bases. CDR3: CASSLPGDSYNEQFF. In DNA form, the CDR3 reads TGTGCCAGCAGTTTGCCGGGAGACTCCTACAATGAGCAGTTCTTC.

The V and J genes are TRBV30 and TRBJ2-1; possibly TRBD2 for D (6 bases). CDR1 is GTSNPN, CDR2 SVGIG, per germline (reference sequence). The CDR3 is 13 amino acids. Trimming took 1 base from V and 10 from J, leaving 14 bases between them. The CDR3 region has the DNA TGTGCCTGGAGTGCCGGGAGCGCGGAGGAGCAGTTCTTC. It encodes CAWSAGSAEEQFF.

V and J are TRBV13 and TRBJ2-7; D is perhaps TRBD2 (5 bases). V lost 2 bases and J lost 4, with 15 bases in between. The CDR3 contains 15 residues. Germline assignment: CDR1 PRHDT and CDR2 FYEKMQ (reference sequence). The CDR3 DNA sequence: TGTGCCAGCAGCTTATTTGGGGTCGGGGTTTACGAGCAGTACTTC. It encodes CASSLFGVGVYEQYF.

The gene calls are TRBV30 and TRBJ1-2, with no clear D. V gave up 0 bases and J gave up 4 bases, with 9 bases separating them. The CDR3 loop spans 13 amino acids. Germline loops: CDR1 GTSNPN, CDR2 SVGIG (reference sequence). The CDR3 reads CAWSVPATYGYTF. CDR3 DNA: TGTGCCTGGAGTGTACCCGCGACCTATGGCTACACCTTC.

The rearrangement uses TRBV10-3 and TRBJ1-1; D might be TRBD1 (5 bases). CDR1 is ENHRY and CDR2 is SYGVKD in the germline V gene. Trimming took off 4 bases at V and 3 bases at J, with 12 bases between the two ends. CDR3 length: 14 amino acids. The CDR3 DNA reads TGTGCCATCAGTGCCGAAACAGGCCACACTGAAGCTTTCTTT. It codes for CAISAETGHTEAFF.

CDR3 coding DNA: TGTGCCACGAGGGACAGGGGTCACGAGCAGTACTTC. Its protein product is CATRDRGHEQYF. The chain is built from TRBV19 and TRBJ2-7; 10 bases map to TRBD1. The CDR3 covers 12 residues. CDR1 LNHDA and CDR2 SQIVND come from the germline V gene (reference sequence). The J segment lost 5 bases and the V segment lost 10 bases, leaving 5 bases of the junction unmatched.

This chain uses TRBV4-1 with TRBJ2-7, with D uncertain. V was trimmed by 3 bases and J by 2 bases, leaving 14 bases between them. The CDR3 sequence is 15 residues long. The V gene's germline CDR1 is MGHRA and CDR2 YSYEKL. DNA for the CDR3: TGCGCCAGCAGCCATTCCACAGACAACACCTACGAGCAGTACTTC. As protein: CASSHSTDNTYEQYF.

This clone has only a few counts. The chain couples TRBV2 to TRBJ1-2; D perhaps matches TRBD1 (6 bases). V lost 10 bases, J lost 3 bases, and 15 bases lay in between. The CDR3 is 13 amino acids. Per the germline V gene, CDR1 is SNHLY and CDR2 is FYNNEI. The CDR3 bases are TGTGCCACCTCGCAGGGGCCCGACTATGGCTACACCTTC. Its translation is CATSQGPDYGYTF.

In this sample, this clone turned up a few times. The chain couples TRBV28 to TRBJ1-5, with 8 bases aligning to TRBD1. Trimming at V came to 6 bases and at J to 4 bases, leaving 2 bases not matched to a gene. CDR3 length equals 13 residues. Per the germline V gene, CDR1 is MDHEN and CDR2 is SYDVKM. CDR3 region: CASRDRVNQPQHF. The CDR3 DNA follows: TGTGCCAGCAGGGACAGGGTGAATCAGCCCCAGCATTTT.

The chain employs TRBV9 and TRBJ2-7; TRBD2 matches at 7 bases. This CDR3 contains 16 residues. Germline values: CDR1 SGDLS, CDR2 YYNGEE. V lost 3 bases, J lost 4 bases, and 13 bases stayed unmatched. The CDR3 sequence is CASSGTPDGSGYEQYF. In nucleotides, the CDR3 is TGTGCCAGCAGCGGAACCCCCGATGGTAGCGGGTACGAGCAGTACTTC.

The J gene is TRBJ2-5, the V gene TRBV2, with unresolved D. The V gene lost 3 bases and the J gene lost 1 base, with 12 bases spanning the gap. CDR1 and CDR2 (germline): SNHLY, FYNNEI. This CDR3 is built from 15 residues. The CDR3 is CASSEVPPPQETQYF. CDR3 nucleotides: TGTGCCAGCAGTGAGGTCCCCCCACCCCAAGAGACCCAGTACTTC. Based on the CDR3 plus reference TRBV2 and TRBJ2-5, the full variable domain is EPEVTQTPSHQVTQMGQEVILRCVPISNHLYFYWYRQILGQKVEFLVSFYNNEISEKSEIFDDQFSVERPDGSNFTLKIRSTKLEDSAMYFCASSEVPPPQETQYFGPGTRLLVL.

This chain connects TRBV7-9 to TRBJ2-2; 9 nucleotides line up with TRBD1. The CDR3 extends over 14 amino acids. Germline V CDR1 and CDR2: SEHNR, FQNEAQ (reference sequence). Trimming cost V 6 bases and J 2 bases; bases outside gene matches: 1. The CDR3 here is CASRGQGNTGELFF. The CDR3 region has the DNA TGTGCCAGCAGGGGACAGGGAAACACCGGGGAGCTGTTTTTT.